This entry features one T cell receptor beta chain sequence. Its specificity is unknown. Blood sampling took place at baseline, cycle 4 day 1, and cycle 7 day 1. These data originate in a study of OX40 agonist ivuxolimab in advanced cancers. Study background: At under 85% male, the cohort had a mean age of 60 years, ranging from about 23 to 79. Partial responses were achieved by three patients, one with hepatocellular carcinoma and two with cutaneous melanoma.

Sequencing was performed with immunoSEQ multiplex PCR; in TCRdb, only in-frame clones are kept and a portion is missing. This table has 20,000 or so clones, about 70% appearing once. Trimming took off 0 bases at V and 10 bases at J, with 11 bases between the two ends. The CDR3 is 13 amino acids. Germline V CDR1 and CDR2: SGHKS, YYEKEE (reference sequence). The study, taken as a whole, reports: The authors also found low normalized T-cell clonal expansion in some nonresponders.

The rearrangement joins TRBV5-5 to TRBJ2-1; perhaps TRBD1 as D (5 bases). The source material was CD4+ or CD8+ T cells sorted from blood, sampled in a trial of the OX40 agonist ivuxolimab. This receptor was identified in an adult with an advanced solid tumor such as melanoma, head and neck, liver or kidney cancer. The DNA for the CDR3 is TGTGCCAGCAGCTTGGTGACCTCAGGGGAGCAGTTCTTC. As protein: CASSLVTSGEQFF.